Listed here are 30 T cell receptor beta chains from one sample, sequenced in a study of T-cell memory formation after mild COVID-19 (dated by TCRdb to the early 2020s). Library generation was performed with 5' RACE. Sequencing took place on an Illumina NovaSeq 6000. TCRdb handled the public reads itself, with Q25 trimming in fastp and clone calling in MiXCR, and kept productive beta chains. Identical CDR3 proteins give one entry, which carries the most common genes and DNA. The sample includes roughly 400,000 distinct CDR3 sequences, with 15% to 20% observed a single time. The ten largest clones add up to approximately 21% of the sample. The material sequenced was PBMCs or a T cell subset sorted from them (not recorded which). Every receptor here comes from a man between 18 and 35 years old who had mild COVID-19 (a few samples of this study predate the infection). The sample titles of this study are shuffled in the database, so cell type and time point are left out; the donor was told from shared clones.

This clonotype appeared once. The gene calls are TRBV2 and TRBJ1-6, with D maybe TRBD1 (5 bases). This CDR3 contains 14 residues. V dropped 5 bases and J dropped 8 bases, with 13 bases sitting between them. In germline, CDR1 is SNHLY, CDR2 FYNNEI. The CDR3 reads CASSIQGSDSPLHF. The CDR3 DNA sequence: TGTGCCAGCAGTATCCAGGGTTCGGATTCACCCCTCCACTTT.

J is TRBJ2-7 and V is TRBV20-1; tentatively, D is TRBD1 (6 bases). With 1 base removed from V and 2 bases from J, the gap between germline ends came to 12 bases. The CDR3 runs to 14 residues. The germline V gene encodes CDR1 DFQATT and CDR2 SNEGSKA (reference sequence). The CDR3 reads CSARGRDMAYEQYF. The CDR3 region has the DNA TGCAGTGCTAGAGGTCGGGACATGGCCTACGAGCAGTACTTC.

This clonotype appeared a few times. V and J are TRBV29-1 and TRBJ2-5; TRBD1 matches at 7 bases. V shed 1 base and J 1 base; nucleotides not matched to a gene: 6. In germline, CDR1 is SQVTM, CDR2 ANQGSEA. This CDR3 is built from 15 residues. The CDR3 nucleotides read TGCAGCGTTGAAGGGGGGACAGAACTCCAAGAGACCCAGTACTTC. This codes for CSVEGGTELQETQYF.

The chain links TRBV6-5 to TRBJ2-5; 8 positions agree with TRBD2. The germline gives CDR1 MNHEY, CDR2 SVGAGI. V lost 2 bases and J lost 5; bases outside the gene matches: 4. The CDR3 runs 14 residues. The CDR3 DNA reads TGTGCCAGCAGTTACACTCAGCGGGGGGAGACCCAGTACTTC. Its translation: CASSYTQRGETQYF.

The chain has TRBV3-1 and TRBJ2-6; 11 nucleotides align to TRBD1. Unmatched junction bases numbered 1, after V lost 5 bases and J lost 1 base. The CDR3 covers 16 residues. Germline V CDR1 and CDR2: LGHDT, YNNKEL (reference sequence). Here the CDR3 reads CASSGTGGSGANVLTF. For the CDR3, the DNA is TGTGCCAGCAGCGGGACAGGGGGATCTGGGGCCAACGTCCTGACTTTC.

The rearrangement links TRBV15 to TRBJ1-5; D might be TRBD1 (6 bases). The CDR3 spans 14 residues. Germline loops: CDR1 LNHNV, CDR2 YYDKDF (reference sequence). With 5 bases removed from V and 5 bases from J, the gap between germline ends came to 13 bases. The CDR3 coding sequence is TGTGCCACCAGCCCCAGGGGAGGTTATCAGCCCCAGCATTTT. It specifies CATSPRGGYQPQHF.

The V call is TRBV29-1, the J call TRBJ2-2; D may be TRBD1 (6 bases). This CDR3 has 13 amino acids. Germline CDR1 is SQVTM and CDR2 is ANQGSEA. Here the CDR3 DNA reads TGCGGCGCAGGGACATCAAACACCGGGGAGCTGTTTTTT. This sequence encodes CGAGTSNTGELFF.

A few counts support this clonotype. J is TRBJ2-4 and V is TRBV28; TRBD1 might be the D (6 bases). Trimming stripped 5 bases from V and 7 bases from J, with 6 bases between. Looked up from germline, CDR1 is MDHEN and CDR2 is SYDVKM. This CDR3 is built from 11 residues. CDR3 in DNA: TGTGCCAGCAGTACAGGGAACATTCAGTACTTC. Residues: CASSTGNIQYF.

This clonotype was picked up many times. This rearrangement joins TRBV6-5 to TRBJ2-3; D may be TRBD1 (5 bases). The V gene's germline CDR1 is MNHEY and CDR2 SVGAGI. The CDR3 length is 13 residues. V was pared by 6 bases and J by 3 bases, with 10 bases between. The CDR3 loop reads CASRVTDTDTQYF. The CDR3 coding sequence is TGTGCCAGCAGGGTGACAGATACAGATACGCAGTATTTT.

This clonotype occurred a few times. The chain combines TRBV18 with TRBJ2-3; D is perhaps TRBD1 (6 bases). Trimming removed 2 bases from V and 2 bases from J, with 11 bases in between. Per germline, CDR1 KGHSH and CDR2 LQKENI. CDR3 length equals 15 residues. This CDR3 reads CASSPVWTATDTQYF. CDR3 sequence (DNA): TGTGCCAGCTCACCAGTATGGACAGCCACAGATACGCAGTATTTT.

CDR3 protein: CASSRNRDTEAFF. The CDR3 DNA follows: TGTGCCAGCAGCCGCAATAGGGACACTGAAGCTTTCTTT. V usage is TRBV7-8 and J usage is TRBJ1-1; no clear D gene. Germline V CDR1 and CDR2: SGHVS, FQNEAQ. The CDR3 runs 13 residues. Trimming shortened V by 5 bases and J by 3 bases, and 10 bases separated the two germline ends.

The rearrangement uses TRBV7-2 and TRBJ1-3, with D possibly matching TRBD1 (5 bases). The CDR3 loop spans 14 amino acids. Germline assignment: CDR1 SGHTA and CDR2 FQGNSA. V was shortened by 0 bases and J by 7 bases, with 10 bases between the two germline ends. CDR3 nucleotides: TGTGCCAGCAGCTTAGCGGGACTTGAGAACACCATATATTTT. Protein product: CASSLAGLENTIYF.

The chain employs TRBV7-2 and TRBJ1-5; D not resolved. Trimming removed 4 bases at V and 0 bases at J, with 13 bases between. CDR1 SGHTA and CDR2 FQGNSA come from the germline V gene. CDR3 length: 16 residues. The CDR3 region has the DNA TGTGCCAGCAGCTCCCATGGGCCGGATAGCAATCAGCCCCAGCATTTT. Amino acids: CASSSHGPDSNQPQHF.

The genes are TRBV9 and TRBJ2-1, with TRBD2 identical over 10 bases. After removal of 4 bases from V and 8 bases from J, the junction contained 9 bases not matched to a gene. Germline V CDR1 and CDR2: SGDLS, YYNGEE. The CDR3 has 15 residues. The CDR3 here is CASSPRAGGRDEQFF. The CDR3 region has the DNA TGTGCCAGCAGCCCAAGAGCGGGGGGGCGGGATGAGCAGTTCTTC.

The chain recombines TRBV29-1 with TRBJ2-5; 7 nucleotides match TRBD2. Germline lookup yields CDR1 SQVTM and CDR2 ANQGSEA. This CDR3 has 12 amino acids. Trimming took 5 bases from V and 3 from J; bases not matched to a gene: 3. The CDR3 DNA sequence: TGCAGCGTTCGCGGGGGTGAAGAGACCCAGTACTTC. As protein: CSVRGGEETQYF.

The rearrangement uses TRBV29-1 and TRBJ2-7, with D unclear. The V and J ends lost 6 bases and 4 bases respectively, with 7 bases between them. The CDR3 extends over 10 amino acids. Germline V gene sequence: CDR1 SQVTM, CDR2 ANQGSEA. The chain's CDR3 is CSVHRYEQYV. The CDR3 DNA follows: TGCAGCGTCCATCGATACGAGCAGTACGTC.

This clonotype was observed many times. The genes are TRBV7-2 and TRBJ2-3; D could derive from TRBD1 or TRBD2 (5 bases each). Germline lookup yields CDR1 SGHTA and CDR2 FQGNSA. The CDR3 has 14 amino acids. Deletions cut 3 bases from V and 2 bases from J, with 9 bases between. The CDR3 DNA follows: TGTGCCAGCAGCTTGACTGGGACCACAGATACGCAGTATTTT. Amino acids: CASSLTGTTDTQYF.

The chain links TRBV6-5 to TRBJ1-5, with D hard to call. There are 16 residues in the CDR3. The V gene lost 6 bases and the J gene lost 2 bases, with 17 bases spanning the gap. Per germline, CDR1 MNHEY and CDR2 SVGAGI. The CDR3 DNA follows: TGTGCCAGCAGAAGACTCGGGTATGGGGGCAATCAGCCCCAGCATTTT. It codes for CASRRLGYGGNQPQHF.

This clonotype turned up a few times. The chain carries TRBV5-6 and TRBJ2-1; D unclear. V lost 1 base, J lost 11 bases, and 13 bases lay in between. The CDR3 has 13 amino acids. CDR1 is SGHDT, CDR2 YYEEEE, per germline. DNA for the CDR3: TGTGCCAGCAGCTTGTCACCCGGTGCGAAGCAGTTCTTC. Translating gives CASSLSPGAKQFF.

This clonotype was detected many times. This CDR3 is CASFSDWQETQYF. The DNA of the CDR3 is TGTGCCAGCTTCTCAGACTGGCAAGAGACCCAGTACTTC. The chain recombines TRBV6-5 with TRBJ2-5; D gene uncertain. The V gene's germline CDR1 is MNHEY and CDR2 SVGAGI. V was pared by 8 bases and J by 2 bases, with 12 bases between. The CDR3 extends over 13 amino acids.

Ten or more counts support this clonotype. The V gene is TRBV7-2, the J gene TRBJ1-3; D gene uncertain. V lost 5 bases and J 0 bases, leaving 17 bases between the germline ends. Germline V gives CDR1 SGHTA, CDR2 FQGNSA. This CDR3 has 17 residues. The CDR3 sequence is CASSLGPQESSGNTIYF. CDR3 DNA: TGTGCCAGCAGCCTCGGGCCGCAGGAGTCCTCTGGAAACACCATATATTTT.

The J gene is TRBJ2-7, the V gene TRBV7-2, with a weak D call TRBD1 (6 bases). Deletions cut 4 bases from V and 6 bases from J, with 16 bases between. From germline, CDR1 is SGHTA and CDR2 FQGNSA. The CDR3 has 14 amino acids. The CDR3 reads CASSSGGGSVEQYV. DNA for the CDR3: TGTGCCAGCAGCTCTGGGGGCGGTTCAGTCGAGCAGTACGTC.

This clonotype turned up a few times. V gene TRBV7-3 combines with J gene TRBJ2-7, with a possible D match to TRBD1 (6 bases). Germline lookup yields CDR1 SGHTA and CDR2 FQGTGA. Trimming cost V 4 bases and J 4 bases, with 14 bases left between them. The CDR3 loop spans 14 amino acids. In DNA, the CDR3 is TGTGCCAGCAGCTGTCGGACAGTGGCTTACGAGCAGTACGTC. This encodes CASSCRTVAYEQYV.

Only a few counts were recorded for this clonotype. The chain uses TRBV28 and TRBJ2-5; tentatively, D is TRBD1 (5 bases). The CDR3 length is 14 residues. The V gene lost 3 bases and the J gene lost 0 bases, with 8 bases spanning the gap. From germline, CDR1 is MDHEN and CDR2 SYDVKM. CDR3 loop: CASSFKGNQETQYF. The CDR3 nucleotides are TGTGCCAGCAGTTTTAAGGGGAACCAAGAGACCCAGTACTTC.

The J gene is TRBJ1-6, the V gene TRBV7-2; no clear D. Germline-derived CDR1 and CDR2 are SGHTA and FQGNSA. Trimming took 1 base from V and 0 from J, leaving 10 bases between them. CDR3 length: 17 amino acids. The CDR3 sequence: CASSLDAPSSYNSPLHF. Written as DNA, the CDR3 is TGTGCCAGCAGCTTAGATGCCCCGAGCTCCTATAATTCACCCCTCCACTTT.

This clonotype was seen a few times. This sequence joins TRBV20-1 and TRBJ2-1; TRBD2 matches 12 bases. Germline CDR1 and CDR2: DFQATT and SNEGSKA (reference sequence). J lost 4 bases, V lost 6 bases, and 4 bases had no gene match. This CDR3 is built from 14 residues. CDR3: CSAPTSGGYNEQFF. The CDR3 DNA follows: TGCAGTGCCCCCACTAGCGGGGGGTACAATGAGCAGTTCTTC.

The chain links TRBV20-1 to TRBJ2-4; D might be TRBD1 (5 bases). V gave up 6 bases and J gave up 8 bases, with 14 bases separating them. CDR1 and CDR2 (germline): DFQATT, SNEGSKA (reference sequence). This CDR3 contains 12 residues. The CDR3 sequence is CSAEPVGDIQYF. The DNA of the CDR3 is TGCAGTGCCGAGCCGGTAGGGGACATTCAGTACTTC.

This clonotype showed up many times. The chain joins TRBV6-2 or TRBV6-3 to TRBJ2-2; the D gene is possibly TRBD1 (6 bases). CDR3 size: 13 residues. The V and J ends lost 7 bases and 7 bases respectively, with 13 bases between them. Germline CDR1 MNHEY, CDR2 SVGEGT. The CDR3 DNA is TGTGCCAGCACCCAGGGGACGGTCGGGGAGCTGTTTTTT. Encoded protein: CASTQGTVGELFF.

J is TRBJ1-5 and V is TRBV10-3; TRBD1 aligns across 10 bases. The CDR3 contains 16 residues. Germline assignment: CDR1 ENHRY and CDR2 SYGVKD. J was trimmed by 8 bases and V by 2 bases; bases with no gene match: 9. CDR3 sequence: CAISEPGTGASEPQHF. CDR3 sequence (DNA): TGTGCCATCAGTGAGCCCGGGACAGGGGCTAGCGAGCCCCAGCATTTT.

The chain recombines TRBV28 with TRBJ2-4; TRBD2 matches 16 bases. The junction had 9 bases not matched to a gene; V was cut back by 7 bases and J by 15 bases. This CDR3 region has 14 residues. In germline, CDR1 is MDHEN, CDR2 SYDVKM. This chain's CDR3 is CASTAPGTSGGGYF. The DNA for the CDR3 is TGTGCCAGCACCGCACCCGGGACTAGCGGGGGGGGGTACTTC.